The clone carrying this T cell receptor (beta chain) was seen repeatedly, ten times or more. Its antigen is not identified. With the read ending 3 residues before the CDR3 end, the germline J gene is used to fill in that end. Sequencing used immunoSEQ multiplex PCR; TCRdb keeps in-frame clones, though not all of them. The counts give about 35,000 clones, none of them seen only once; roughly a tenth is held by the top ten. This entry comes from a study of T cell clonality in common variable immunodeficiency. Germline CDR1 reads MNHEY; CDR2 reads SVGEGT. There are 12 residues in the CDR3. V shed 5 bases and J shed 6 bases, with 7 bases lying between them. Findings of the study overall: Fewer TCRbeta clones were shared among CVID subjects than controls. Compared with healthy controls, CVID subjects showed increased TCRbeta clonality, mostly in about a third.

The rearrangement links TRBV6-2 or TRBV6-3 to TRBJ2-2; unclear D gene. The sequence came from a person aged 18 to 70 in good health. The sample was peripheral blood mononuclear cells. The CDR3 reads CASSRGSGELFF. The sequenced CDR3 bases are TGTGCCAGCAGTCGCGGATCCGGGGAG.